This TCR beta chain was found in a study of long-term antiretroviral therapy in people with HIV. Study conclusions and caveats: Pre-ART expanded TRB clones stayed dominant throughout, though often decreasing after ART.

A word on this clone: Its antigen is not identified.

Survey-level resolution applied to immunoSEQ assay v3.0. The method was immunoSEQ multiplex PCR; TCRdb's version includes in-frame clones alone and lacks a portion of them. Altogether just over 8,500 clones are present, 60% to 85% being singletons, with the ten largest covering around a quarter. Here the sequenced sample was unsorted PBMCs, taken 0.6 years before starting antiretroviral therapy. The receptor's source is a man aged 35-49 years with HIV.

The DNA of the CDR3 is TGTGCCAGTACGGACAGGGTAGGAAAACAGCCCCAGCATTTT. Protein sequence: CASTDRVGKQPQHF. The J gene is TRBJ1-5, the V gene TRBV19, with 8 bases lining up with TRBD1. CDR1 and CDR2 from the germline V gene are LNHDA and SQIVND (reference sequence). CDR3 length: 14 residues. After removal of 7 bases from V and 7 bases from J, the junction contained 9 bases not matched to a gene.